A single sample is the source of the 24 T cell receptor beta chains below, sequenced in a study of blood T cell repertoires in COVID-19. The repertoire was sequenced with immunoSEQ multiplex PCR; TCRdb's copy has only in-frame clones and lacks some. The table records 150,000 to 200,000 clones, roughly 86% of them present only once. Sequenced input: peripheral blood. The receptors were sampled from a man aged 18 to 30 with acute or convalescent COVID-19.

This CDR3 reads CASSLDGSYGYTF. CDR3 DNA: TGTGCCAGCAGCTTAGACGGTTCCTATGGCTACACCTTC. The rearrangement uses TRBV7-8 and TRBJ1-2; D gene ambiguous. Germline loops: CDR1 SGHVS, CDR2 FQNEAQ. This CDR3 has 13 residues. V lost 1 base and J 4 bases, leaving 7 bases between the germline ends.

The chain recombines TRBV12-5 with TRBJ1-5, with TRBD1 matching 9 bases. This CDR3 is built from 16 residues. With V trimmed by 3 bases and J by 2 bases, 5 bases remained unmatched. CDR1 and CDR2 (germline): LGHNT, FRNRAP. The chain's CDR3 is CASGFDRTGGNQPQHF. The CDR3 nucleotides are TGTGCTAGTGGTTTCGATCGGACAGGGGGCAATCAGCCCCAGCATTTT.

V usage is TRBV7-5 and J usage is TRBJ1-3. TRBV7-5 corresponds to a pseudogene. This CDR3 region has 13 residues. CDR3 residues: CVRSLYSGNTIYF. The CDR3, as DNA: TGTGTCAGAAGCCTTTACTCTGGAAACACCATATATTTT.

Here the CDR3 reads CASSWATGLGYTF. As DNA, the CDR3 is TGTGCCAGCAGCTGGGCTACAGGGCTTGGCTACACCTTC. V and J are TRBV7-6 and TRBJ1-2; possibly TRBD1 for D (6 bases). The ends were cut back, 4 bases at V and 7 bases at J, with 13 bases in the middle. In germline, CDR1 is SGHVS, CDR2 FNYEAQ. This CDR3 has 13 residues.

The V call is TRBV7-8, the J call TRBJ1-1; tentative D call: TRBD1 (5 bases). In germline, CDR1 is SGHVS, CDR2 FQNEAQ. This CDR3 contains 18 residues. The germline V and J ends were trimmed by 5 bases and 0 bases, with 22 bases remaining between them. The CDR3 DNA is TGTGCCAGCAGCCCGGGCCGTGCAGGGCTAGGAATGAACACTGAAGCTTTCTTT. Protein sequence: CASSPGRAGLGMNTEAFF. The whole variable domain, filled in from reference TRBV7-8 and TRBJ1-1, reads GAGVSQSPRYKVAKRGQDVALRCDPISGHVSLFWYQQALGQGPEFLTYFQNEAQLDKSGLPSDRFFAERPEGSVSTLKIQRTQQEDSAVYLCASSPGRAGLGMNTEAFFGQGTRLTVV.

This clone was observed a single time. The chain carries TRBV19 and TRBJ1-5; 10 bases map to TRBD1. J gave up 1 base and V 5 bases, and 5 bases lay outside the gene matches. This CDR3 region has 16 residues. Per the germline V gene, CDR1 is LNHDA and CDR2 is SQIVND (reference sequence). This chain's CDR3 is CASSAGQGSSNQPQHF. The CDR3 region has the DNA TGTGCCAGTAGTGCGGGACAGGGGTCGAGCAATCAGCCCCAGCATTTT.

The chain uses TRBV3-1 (or the pseudogene TRBV3-2) and TRBJ2-2, with D perhaps matching TRBD1 (6 bases). V was cut by 4 bases and J by 4 bases, with 7 bases left in between. The CDR3 consists of 13 residues. Germline CDR1 and CDR2: LGHDT and YNNKEL (reference sequence). The CDR3, as DNA: TGTGCCAGCAGCCGAGGGGGCACCGGGGAGCTGTTTTTT. Translating gives CASSRGGTGELFF.

The V call is TRBV6-1, the J call TRBJ1-2, with 8 bases aligning to TRBD1. V lost 4 bases, J lost 4 bases, and 14 bases stayed unmatched. Germline assignment: CDR1 MNHNS and CDR2 SASEGT. CDR3 length equals 17 residues. The DNA for the CDR3 is TGTGCCAGCAGTGCCCAGGGACAGGTCGACGTCGTCTATGGCTACACCTTC. This sequence encodes CASSAQGQVDVVYGYTF.

The rearrangement joins TRBV28 to TRBJ1-2, with a tentative D call TRBD1 (6 bases). The V end lost 5 bases, the J end lost 8 bases, and 36 bases lay between the germline ends. The CDR3 runs 20 residues. In germline, CDR1 is MDHEN, CDR2 SYDVKM. The CDR3 spells CASSASTSAWGPAAKEGYTF. In nucleotides, the CDR3 is TGTGCCAGCAGTGCCAGTACAAGTGCGTGGGGGCCGGCTGCTAAGGAGGGCTACACCTTC.

J is TRBJ1-2 and V is TRBV29-1; D is ambiguous. There are 12 residues in the CDR3. Trimming took 3 bases from V and 6 from J, leaving 11 bases between them. Germline V CDR1 and CDR2: SQVTM, ANQGSEA. The CDR3 bases are TGCAGCGTTGACCCGGGTATGGATGGCTACACCTTC. Its translation: CSVDPGMDGYTF.

This chain's CDR3 is CAIRGTGDYESQYF. The CDR3 coding sequence is TGTGCCATCAGGGGGACAGGGGATTACGAGTCGCAGTACTTC. This sequence joins TRBV10-3 and TRBJ2-7; 10 positions agree with TRBD1. The germline CDR1 and CDR2 sequences are ENHRY and SYGVKD. Unmatched junction bases numbered 11, after V lost 6 bases and J lost 9 bases. The CDR3 is 14 residues long.

This sequence joins TRBV27 and TRBJ2-2, with a tentative D call TRBD1 (5 bases). The CDR3 length is 14 residues. V dropped 3 bases and J dropped 5 bases, with 10 bases sitting between them. CDR1 is MNHEY and CDR2 is SMNVEV in the germline V gene (reference sequence). The CDR3 loop reads CASSFGAGTGELFF. In DNA, the CDR3 is TGTGCCAGCAGTTTTGGGGCAGGTACCGGGGAGCTGTTTTTT.

The chain joins TRBV18 to TRBJ2-5; no firm D call. The CDR3 covers 15 residues. Deletions cut 4 bases from V and 2 bases from J, with 14 bases between. CDR1 and CDR2 from the germline V gene are KGHSH and LQKENI. CDR3 bases: TGTGCCAGCTCACGTTCACCAGGTCAACAAGAGACCCAGTACTTC. Protein product: CASSRSPGQQETQYF.

This clone has more than one count but fewer than ten. The rearrangement uses TRBV18 and TRBJ2-1; D perhaps matches TRBD2 (5 bases). There are 15 residues in the CDR3. V was shortened by 2 bases and J by 0 bases, with 8 bases between the two germline ends. Germline V gene lookup returns CDR1 KGHSH and CDR2 LQKENI. The CDR3, as DNA: TGTGCCAGCTCACCAGTTACTAGCTCCTACAATGAGCAGTTCTTC. It specifies CASSPVTSSYNEQFF.

J is TRBJ1-4 and V is TRBV12-3 or TRBV12-4; D unclear. The CDR3 consists of 13 residues. The V end lost 5 bases, the J end lost 4 bases, and 8 bases lay between the germline ends. This CDR3 reads CASSPGYNEKLFF. The CDR3 DNA reads as TGTGCCAGCAGTCCGGGTTATAATGAAAAACTGTTTTTT.

V usage is TRBV7-9 and J usage is TRBJ1-1, with D hard to call. This CDR3 region has 12 residues. V lost 3 bases and J lost 5, with 7 bases in between. Germline assignment: CDR1 SEHNR and CDR2 FQNEAQ (reference sequence). CDR3 sequence reads: CASSFIGTEAFF. CDR3 nucleotide sequence: TGTGCCAGCAGCTTCATCGGGACTGAAGCTTTCTTT.

This chain joins TRBV5-1 and TRBJ1-2, with D maybe TRBD1 (6 bases). V lost 4 bases, J lost 6 bases, and 19 bases lay in between. Germline CDR1 is SGHRS and CDR2 is YFSETQ. The CDR3 is 15 amino acids. The CDR3 DNA reads as TGCGCCAGCAGCACCTGGACAGCCGAAGTCAATGGCTACACCTTC. Translated, it gives CASSTWTAEVNGYTF.

This chain uses TRBV5-5 with TRBJ1-4; no firm D call. Trimming removed 4 bases from V and 4 bases from J, with 8 bases in between. The CDR3 has 13 residues. From germline, CDR1 is SGHKS and CDR2 YYEKEE (reference sequence). In DNA form, the CDR3 reads TGTGCCAGCAGCGTCGGGGTTAATGAAAAACTGTTTTTT. The encoded protein is CASSVGVNEKLFF.

The chain links TRBV19 to TRBJ1-2, with a tentative D call TRBD1 (5 bases). CDR1 and CDR2 (germline): LNHDA, SQIVND (reference sequence). The V end lost 3 bases, the J end lost 4 bases, and 15 bases lay between the germline ends. CDR3 length: 15 residues. CDR3 in amino acids: CASSIRYGDSYGYTF. The CDR3 nucleotides read TGTGCCAGTAGTATCAGGTACGGGGACTCCTATGGCTACACCTTC.

In its sample, this clone was seen a few times. This chain connects TRBV28 to TRBJ1-6; the match to TRBD1 covers 9 bases. Looked up from germline, CDR1 is MDHEN and CDR2 is SYDVKM. The CDR3 contains 14 residues. V shed 2 bases, J shed 12 bases, and the junction held 5 bases outside the gene matches. In DNA, the CDR3 is TGTGCCAGCAGTTTAACAGGGGGCGTCAAACCCCTCCACTTT. Protein sequence: CASSLTGGVKPLHF.

This clone was counted a single time. J is TRBJ1-1 and V is TRBV6-5; D may be TRBD1 (5 bases). V lost 3 bases and J lost 1, with 12 bases in between. The CDR3 spans 15 residues. Germline V gene lookup returns CDR1 MNHEY and CDR2 SVGAGI. The CDR3 region has the DNA TGTGCCAGCAGTTATTCTACCCAGGGGAACACTGAAGCTTTCTTT. Protein sequence: CASSYSTQGNTEAFF.

The rearrangement joins TRBV4-1 to TRBJ1-3, with D possibly TRBD1 on 6 matching bases. The V end lost 0 bases, the J end lost 4 bases, and 16 bases lay between the germline ends. This CDR3 contains 17 residues. The germline V gene encodes CDR1 MGHRA and CDR2 YSYEKL. The CDR3: CASSQEEVGGPGNTIYF. The CDR3 DNA is TGCGCCAGCAGCCAAGAAGAAGTCGGGGGGCCCGGAAACACCATATATTTT.

The chain employs TRBV5-5 and TRBJ2-3, with D uncertain. This CDR3 is 14 amino acids long. The ends were cut back, 0 bases at V and 4 bases at J, with 9 bases in the middle. Germline V gene sequence: CDR1 SGHKS, CDR2 YYEKEE (reference sequence). The CDR3 sequence: CASSLALPPDTQYF. The CDR3 DNA reads TGTGCCAGCAGCTTGGCCCTCCCCCCAGATACGCAGTATTTT.

The chain links TRBV2 to TRBJ1-6, with 9 bases lining up with TRBD1. J gave up 9 bases and V 5 bases, and 8 bases lay outside the gene matches. The CDR3 has 15 residues. The V gene's germline CDR1 is SNHLY and CDR2 FYNNEI. The CDR3 protein is CASSKGGQGISPLHF. The CDR3 nucleotides are TGTGCCAGCAGTAAGGGGGGACAGGGAATTTCACCCCTCCACTTT.